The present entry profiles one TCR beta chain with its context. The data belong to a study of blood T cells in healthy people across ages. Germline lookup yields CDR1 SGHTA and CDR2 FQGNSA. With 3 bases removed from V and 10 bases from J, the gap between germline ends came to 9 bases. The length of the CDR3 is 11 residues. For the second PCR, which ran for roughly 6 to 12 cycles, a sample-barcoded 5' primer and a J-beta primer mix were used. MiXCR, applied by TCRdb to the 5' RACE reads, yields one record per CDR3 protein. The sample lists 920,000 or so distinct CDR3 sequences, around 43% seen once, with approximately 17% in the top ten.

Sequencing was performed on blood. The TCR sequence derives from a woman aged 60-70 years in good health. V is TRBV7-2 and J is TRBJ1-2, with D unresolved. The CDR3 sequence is CASSLVSLYTF. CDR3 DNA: TGTGCCAGCAGCTTGGTTAGTCTCTACACCTTC.